This T cell receptor (beta chain) was found in a study of CD8 T cells in ankylosing spondylitis. TCRdb recomputed calls from the 5' RACE reads with MiXCR, one row per CDR3 protein. The profile shows around 490,000 distinct CDR3 sequences, about 5.4% of them singletons. The CDR3 spans 16 residues. CDR1 and CDR2 from the germline V gene are MGHRA and YSYEKL. V lost 2 bases and J lost 5, with 18 bases in between. Study-wide findings and caveats: Ankylosing spondylitis blood seemed to carry a telltale TCR beta motif made of several highly homologous variants.

This clonotype was recorded many times. The antigen remains unidentified. The clonotype was recovered from a male donor with ankylosing spondylitis. Source material: blood, either unsorted or a sorted T cell fraction (not recorded which). The chain uses TRBV4-1 and TRBJ1-2, with a possible D match to TRBD1 (5 bases). CDR3 sequence: CASSQLVAGRRYGYTF. CDR3 coding DNA: TGCGCCAGCAGCCAATTGGTGGCAGGGAGAAGGTATGGCTACACCTTC.